The source of this TCR beta chain is a study of T cells in localized non-small cell lung cancer. Findings of the study overall: Tumor samples were not multi-region, leaving intratumor heterogeneity unexcluded. Median detection of top 100 tumor clones in adjacent lung was around 60 clones. Uninvolved adjacent lung showed higher T cell clonality than tumor.

The CDR3 totals 15 residues. The germline gives CDR1 SGHTA, CDR2 FQGNSA. The V end lost 4 bases, the J end lost 3 bases, and 12 bases lay between the germline ends. The repertoire was sequenced with immunoSEQ multiplex PCR; TCRdb's copy has only in-frame clones and lacks some. The sample lists fewer than 50,000 clones, 86% occurring once. This clone was recorded a few times. Its antigen is currently unknown. This TCR was recovered from a male donor at least 60 years old with stage II lung adenocarcinoma. Sample: peripheral blood mononuclear cells, taken before any cancer treatment. The rearrangement uses TRBV7-2 and TRBJ1-4; no definite D call. For the CDR3, the DNA is TGTGCCAGCAGCTCTCAGACTGCACCTAATGAAAAACTGTTTTTT. This sequence encodes CASSSQTAPNEKLFF.